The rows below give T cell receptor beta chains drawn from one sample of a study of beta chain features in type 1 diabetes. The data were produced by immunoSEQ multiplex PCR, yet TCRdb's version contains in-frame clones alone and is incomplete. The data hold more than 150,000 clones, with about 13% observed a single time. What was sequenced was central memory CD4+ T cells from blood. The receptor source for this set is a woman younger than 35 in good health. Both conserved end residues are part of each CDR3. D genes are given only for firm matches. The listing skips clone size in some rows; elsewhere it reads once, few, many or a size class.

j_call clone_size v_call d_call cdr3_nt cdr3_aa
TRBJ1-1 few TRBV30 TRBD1 TGTGCCTGGAGTGCACAGGGACAGAAGAAAATGAAGTTT CAWSAQGQKKMKF
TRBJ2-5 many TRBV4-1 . TGCGCCAGCAGCCCCCGACTCGAGCAAGAGACCCAGTACTTC CASSPRLEQETQYF
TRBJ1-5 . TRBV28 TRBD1 TGTGCCAGCAGTTTGGGGACAGGGGTCTCCCCCCAGCATTTT CASSLGTGVSPQHF
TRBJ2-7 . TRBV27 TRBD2 TGTGCCAGCAGCCGGGAGGGCTCCTACGAGCAGTACTTC CASSREGSYEQYF
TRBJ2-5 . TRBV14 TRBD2 TGTGCCAGCAGCCAAAGGACTAGCGCGGCTGAGACCCAGTACTTC CASSQRTSAAETQYF
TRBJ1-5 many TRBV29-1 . TGCAGCGTGGCACTTAATGGAGGGCCCAATAGCAATCAGCCCCAGCATTTT CSVALNGGPNSNQPQHF
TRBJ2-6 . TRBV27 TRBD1 TGTGCCAGCAGTTCCTTCTGGGACAGGGGGCTCTCTGGGGCCAACGTCCTGACTTTC CASSSFWDRGLSGANVLTF
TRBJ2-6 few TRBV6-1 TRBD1 TGTGCCAGCAGGGCAGGGGGCTCTGGGGCCAACGTCCTGACTTTC CASRAGGSGANVLTF
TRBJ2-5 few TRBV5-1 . TGCGCCAGCAGCCGCGGGTCAGCGGAAGAGACCCAGTACTTC CASSRGSAEETQYF
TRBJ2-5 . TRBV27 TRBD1 TGTGCCAGCAGTTTAGCAGGGGGCATGAAGACCCAGTACTTC CASSLAGGMKTQYF
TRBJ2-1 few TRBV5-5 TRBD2 TGTGCCAGCAGCCCTTACAGCGGGAGTGGTAATGAGCAGTTCTTC CASSPYSGSGNEQFF
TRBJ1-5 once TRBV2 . TGTGCCAGCAGATTGGAGGGTCAGCCCCAGCATTTT CASRLEGQPQHF
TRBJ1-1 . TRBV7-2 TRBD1 TGTGCCAGCAGCTTAAGACCGGGACAGGGACGTTACACTGAAGCTTTCTTT CASSLRPGQGRYTEAFF
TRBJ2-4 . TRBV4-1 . TGCGCCAGCAGCCAAGATGGAGCTAGCGTGGTGAACATTCAGTACTTC CASSQDGASVVNIQYF
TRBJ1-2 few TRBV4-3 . TGCGCCAGCAGCCGATCGACCAGGGCCGAAGTGGGTATCTTC CASSRSTRAEVGIF
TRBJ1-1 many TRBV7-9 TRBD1 TGTGCCAGCAGAGGACAGGGCTCGAACACTGAAGCTTTCTTT CASRGQGSNTEAFF
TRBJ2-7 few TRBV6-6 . TGTGCCAGCAGCGCCGTGGGGGGTGTCTCCTACGAGCAGTACTTC CASSAVGGVSYEQYF
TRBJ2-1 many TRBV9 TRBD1 TGTGCCAGCAGCGCGTTGACAGGGTACAATGAGCAGTTCTTC CASSALTGYNEQFF
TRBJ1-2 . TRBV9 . TGTGCCAGCAGCGTAGCTATGAGTAACTATGGCTACACCTTC CASSVAMSNYGYTF
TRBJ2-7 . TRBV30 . TGTGCCTGGAGTGCTCGGGTGGGAGGCGAGCAGTACTTC CAWSARVGGEQYF
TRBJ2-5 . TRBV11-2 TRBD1 TGTGCCAGCAGCGACGGACAGGGGGTTAGGGTAGGAGAGACCCAGTACTTC CASSDGQGVRVGETQYF